This T cell receptor (beta chain) was documented in a study of blood T cell repertoires in COVID-19. CDR1 MDHEN and CDR2 SYDVKM come from the germline V gene. The CDR3 is 14 residues long. V lost 0 bases and J lost 0, with 6 bases in between. How the authors handled the data: Estimation of nucleated cell counts was performed using reference gene primer amplification. TCRdb keeps only in-frame clones here, not all; method: immunoSEQ multiplex PCR. V and J calls and clone size come straight from that table; D and trimming were deduced from the DNA. The sample carries about 300,000 clones, around 90% recorded once.

The sequenced sample was peripheral blood. This chain links TRBV28 with TRBJ2-7; weak D call: TRBD1 (6 bases). This receptor was obtained from a man between 18 and 35 years old with active or convalescent COVID-19. The CDR3 sequence is CASSLWDSSYEQYF. CDR3 nucleotides: TGTGCCAGCAGTTTATGGGACAGCTCCTACGAGCAGTACTTC. Drawing the rest from reference TRBV28 and TRBJ2-7, the complete variable domain is DVKVTQSSRYLVKRTGEKVFLECVQDMDHENMFWYRQDPGLGLRLIYFSYDVKMKEKGDIPEGYSVSREKKERFSLILESASTNQTSMYLCASSLWDSSYEQYFGPGTRLTVT.